This entry is about one TCR beta chain. Its antigen is not known. The assay was immunoSEQ multiplex PCR, and TCRdb's table has in-frame clones only and misses some. The sample lists about 140,000 clones; around 90% were seen once. This CDR3 contains 14 residues. The V and J ends lost 0 bases and 7 bases, in that order; junction bases with no gene match: 3. Germline CDR1 reads SGHRS; CDR2 reads YFSETQ. This entry comes from a study of T cell responses to AZD1222 COVID-19 vaccine. General observations from the study: Rises in breadth and depth of Spike-specific TCRs came after two AZD1222 doses.

The TCR comes from an adult in good health. The sequenced sample was peripheral blood, obtained on day 0 of AZD1222 vaccination. The rearrangement joins TRBV5-1 to TRBJ2-2; 7 bases are a match to TRBD2. This chain's CDR3 is CASSLETSHGELFF. The CDR3 DNA reads as TGCGCCAGCAGCTTGGAGACTAGCCACGGGGAGCTGTTTTTT.